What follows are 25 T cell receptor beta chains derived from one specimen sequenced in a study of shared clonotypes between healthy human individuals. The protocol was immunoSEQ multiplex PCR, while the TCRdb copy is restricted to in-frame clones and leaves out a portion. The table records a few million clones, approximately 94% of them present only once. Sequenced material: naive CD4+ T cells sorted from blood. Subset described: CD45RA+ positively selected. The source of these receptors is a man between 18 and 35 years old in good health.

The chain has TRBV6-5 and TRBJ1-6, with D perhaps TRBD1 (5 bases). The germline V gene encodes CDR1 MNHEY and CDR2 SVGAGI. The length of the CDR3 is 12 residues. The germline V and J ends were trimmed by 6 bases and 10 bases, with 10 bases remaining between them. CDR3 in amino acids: CASRAGRSPLHF. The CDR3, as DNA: TGTGCCAGCAGAGCAGGGAGGTCACCCCTCCACTTT.

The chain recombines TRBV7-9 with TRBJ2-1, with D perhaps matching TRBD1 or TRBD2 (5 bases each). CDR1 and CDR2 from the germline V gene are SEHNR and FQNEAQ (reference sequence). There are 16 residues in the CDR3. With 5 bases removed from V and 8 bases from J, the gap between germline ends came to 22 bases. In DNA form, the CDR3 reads TGTGCCAGCAGCACTGGGACGGCCCGCGTCGTCTATGAGCAGTTCTTC. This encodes CASSTGTARVVYEQFF.

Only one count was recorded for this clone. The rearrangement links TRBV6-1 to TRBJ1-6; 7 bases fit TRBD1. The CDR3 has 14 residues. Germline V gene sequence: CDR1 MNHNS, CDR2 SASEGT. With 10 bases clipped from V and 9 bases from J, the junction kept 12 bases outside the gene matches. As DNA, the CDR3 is TGTGCCATCCAGGCCGGGACAGCATCTTCACCCCTCCACTTT. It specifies CAIQAGTASSPLHF.

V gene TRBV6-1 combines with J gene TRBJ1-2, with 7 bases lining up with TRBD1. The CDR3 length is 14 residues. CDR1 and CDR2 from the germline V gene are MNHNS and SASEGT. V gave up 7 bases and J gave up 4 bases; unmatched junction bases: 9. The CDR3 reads CASKGGRGTYGYTF. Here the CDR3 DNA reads TGTGCCAGCAAAGGGGGCAGGGGGACCTATGGCTACACCTTC.

The CDR3 sequence is CAYSGQPSYEQYF. DNA for the CDR3: TGTGCCTATTCGGGACAGCCATCCTACGAGCAGTACTTC. The chain has TRBV30 and TRBJ2-7, with 7 bases identical to TRBD1. This CDR3 has 13 amino acids. In germline, CDR1 is GTSNPN, CDR2 SVGIG (reference sequence). V was pared by 7 bases and J by 1 base, with 7 bases of the junction left unmatched.

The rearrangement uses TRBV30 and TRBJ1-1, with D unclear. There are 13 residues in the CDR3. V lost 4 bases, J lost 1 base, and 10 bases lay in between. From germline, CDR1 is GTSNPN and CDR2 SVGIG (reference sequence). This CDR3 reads CAWTRWTNTEAFF. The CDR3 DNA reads TGTGCCTGGACCCGTTGGACGAACACTGAAGCTTTCTTT.

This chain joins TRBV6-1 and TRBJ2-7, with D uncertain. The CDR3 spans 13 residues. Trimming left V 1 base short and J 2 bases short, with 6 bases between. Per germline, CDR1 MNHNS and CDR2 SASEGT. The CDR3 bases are TGTGCCAGCAGTGAAGGGGCACCCTACGAGCAGTACTTC. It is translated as CASSEGAPYEQYF.

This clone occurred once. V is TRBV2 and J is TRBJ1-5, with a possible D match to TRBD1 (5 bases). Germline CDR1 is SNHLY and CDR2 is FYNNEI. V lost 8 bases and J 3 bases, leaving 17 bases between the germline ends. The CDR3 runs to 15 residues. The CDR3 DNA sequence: TGTGCCAGCCGCCGGGGCCAGGGTTACAATCAGCCCCAGCATTTT. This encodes CASRRGQGYNQPQHF.

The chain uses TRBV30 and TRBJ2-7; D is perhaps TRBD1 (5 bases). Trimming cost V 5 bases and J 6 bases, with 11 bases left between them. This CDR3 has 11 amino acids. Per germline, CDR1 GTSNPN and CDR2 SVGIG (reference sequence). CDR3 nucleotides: TGTGCCTGGTCGTCCAGGGTCGAGCAGTACTTC. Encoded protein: CAWSSRVEQYF.

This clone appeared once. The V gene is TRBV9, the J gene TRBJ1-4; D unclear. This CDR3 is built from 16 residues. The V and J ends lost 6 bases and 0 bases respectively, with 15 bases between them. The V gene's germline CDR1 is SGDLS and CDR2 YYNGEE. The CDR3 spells CASIPTFPATNEKLFF. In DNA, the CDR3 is TGTGCCAGCATCCCCACTTTTCCCGCAACTAATGAAAAACTGTTTTTT.

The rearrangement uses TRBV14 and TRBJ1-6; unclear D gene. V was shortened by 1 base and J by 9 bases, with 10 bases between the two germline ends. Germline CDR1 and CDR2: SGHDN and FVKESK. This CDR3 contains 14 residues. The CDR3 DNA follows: TGTGCCAGCAGCCAAGTTGACGGTACTTCACCCCTCCACTTT. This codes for CASSQVDGTSPLHF.

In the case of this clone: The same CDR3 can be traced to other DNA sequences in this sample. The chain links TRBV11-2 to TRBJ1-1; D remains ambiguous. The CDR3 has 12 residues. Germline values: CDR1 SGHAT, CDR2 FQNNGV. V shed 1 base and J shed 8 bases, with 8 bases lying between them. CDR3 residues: CASSLGVGEAFF. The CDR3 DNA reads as TGTGCCAGCAGCTTAGGGGTCGGGGAAGCTTTCTTT.

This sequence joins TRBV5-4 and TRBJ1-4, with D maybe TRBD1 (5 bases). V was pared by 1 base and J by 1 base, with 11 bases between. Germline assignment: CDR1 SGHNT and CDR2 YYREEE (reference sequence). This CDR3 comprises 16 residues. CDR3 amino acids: CASSLQGRGTNEKLFF. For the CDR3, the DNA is TGTGCCAGCAGCTTGCAAGGAAGGGGAACTAATGAAAAACTGTTTTTT.

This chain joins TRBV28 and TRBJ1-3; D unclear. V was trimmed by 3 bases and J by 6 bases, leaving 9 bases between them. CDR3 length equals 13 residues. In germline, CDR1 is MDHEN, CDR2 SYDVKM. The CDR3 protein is CASSFQEKNTIYF. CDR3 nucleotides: TGTGCCAGCAGTTTCCAGGAGAAAAACACCATATATTTT.

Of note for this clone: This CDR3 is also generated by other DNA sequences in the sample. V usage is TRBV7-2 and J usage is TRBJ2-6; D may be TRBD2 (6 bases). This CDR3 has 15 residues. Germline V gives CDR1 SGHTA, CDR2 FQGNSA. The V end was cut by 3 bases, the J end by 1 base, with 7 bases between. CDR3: CASSFGGSGANVLTF. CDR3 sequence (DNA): TGTGCCAGCAGCTTCGGGGGATCTGGGGCCAACGTCCTGACTTTC. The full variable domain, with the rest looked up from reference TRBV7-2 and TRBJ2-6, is GAGVSQSPSNKVTEKGKDVELRCDPISGHTALYWYRQSLGQGLEFLIYFQGNSAPDKSGLPSDRFSAERTGGSVSTLTIQRTQQEDSAVYLCASSFGGSGANVLTFGAGSRLTVL.

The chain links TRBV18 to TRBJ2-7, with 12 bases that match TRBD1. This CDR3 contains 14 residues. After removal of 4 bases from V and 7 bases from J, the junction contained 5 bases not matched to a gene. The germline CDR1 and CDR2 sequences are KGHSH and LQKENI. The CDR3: CASSLGDRGREQYF. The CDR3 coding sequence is TGTGCCAGCTCACTTGGGGACAGGGGGCGTGAGCAGTACTTC.

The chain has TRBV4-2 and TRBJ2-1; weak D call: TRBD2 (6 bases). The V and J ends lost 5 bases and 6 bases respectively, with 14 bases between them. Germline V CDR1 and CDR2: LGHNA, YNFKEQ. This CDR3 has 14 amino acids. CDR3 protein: CASSADASANEQFF. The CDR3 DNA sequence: TGTGCCAGCAGCGCTGACGCTAGCGCCAATGAGCAGTTCTTC.

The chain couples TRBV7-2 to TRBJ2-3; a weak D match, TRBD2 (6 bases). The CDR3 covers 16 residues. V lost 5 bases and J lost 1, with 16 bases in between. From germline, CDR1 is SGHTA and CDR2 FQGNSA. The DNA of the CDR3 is TGTGCCAGCAGCCTCGATTCGTTAGCGGGCACAGATACGCAGTATTTT. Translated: CASSLDSLAGTDTQYF.

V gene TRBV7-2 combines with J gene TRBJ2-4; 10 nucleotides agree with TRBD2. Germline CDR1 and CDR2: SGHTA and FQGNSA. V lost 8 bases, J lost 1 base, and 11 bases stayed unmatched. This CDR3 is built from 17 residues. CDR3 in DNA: TGTGCCAGCCAACTCCTAGCGGGAGTGGGGGCCAAAAACATTCAGTACTTC. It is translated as CASQLLAGVGAKNIQYF.

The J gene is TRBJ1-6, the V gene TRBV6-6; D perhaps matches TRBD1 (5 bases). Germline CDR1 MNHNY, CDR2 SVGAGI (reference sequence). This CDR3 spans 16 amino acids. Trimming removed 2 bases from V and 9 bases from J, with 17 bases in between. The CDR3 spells CASSYPQGDYGSPLHF. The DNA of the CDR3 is TGTGCCAGCAGTTACCCTCAGGGAGATTACGGTTCACCCCTCCACTTT.

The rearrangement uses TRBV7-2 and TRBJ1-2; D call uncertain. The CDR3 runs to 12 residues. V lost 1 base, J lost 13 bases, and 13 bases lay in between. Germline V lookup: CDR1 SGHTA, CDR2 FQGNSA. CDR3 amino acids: CASSLDGDLGTF. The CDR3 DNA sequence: TGTGCCAGCAGCTTAGATGGAGATCTGGGCACCTTC.

The CDR3 sequence is CASTKVGLNEQFF. In DNA, the CDR3 is TGTGCCAGTACCAAGGTGGGGCTAAATGAGCAGTTCTTC. The genes are TRBV19 and TRBJ2-1; perhaps TRBD1 as D (5 bases). This CDR3 contains 13 residues. Germline V gene lookup returns CDR1 LNHDA and CDR2 SQIVND (reference sequence). V gave up 7 bases and J gave up 7 bases, with 14 bases separating them.

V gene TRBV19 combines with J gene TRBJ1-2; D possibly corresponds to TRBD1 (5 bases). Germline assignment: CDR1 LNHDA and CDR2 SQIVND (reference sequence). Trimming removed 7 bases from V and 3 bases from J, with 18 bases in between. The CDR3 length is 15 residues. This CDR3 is CASTQQGPLYYGYTF. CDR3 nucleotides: TGTGCCAGTACCCAGCAGGGACCACTATACTATGGCTACACCTTC.

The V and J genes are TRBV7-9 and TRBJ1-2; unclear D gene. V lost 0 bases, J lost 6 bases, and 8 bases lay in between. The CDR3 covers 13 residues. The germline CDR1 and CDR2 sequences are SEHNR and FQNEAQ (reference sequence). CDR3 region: CASSLATIHGYTF. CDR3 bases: TGTGCCAGCAGCTTAGCCACGATTCATGGCTACACCTTC.

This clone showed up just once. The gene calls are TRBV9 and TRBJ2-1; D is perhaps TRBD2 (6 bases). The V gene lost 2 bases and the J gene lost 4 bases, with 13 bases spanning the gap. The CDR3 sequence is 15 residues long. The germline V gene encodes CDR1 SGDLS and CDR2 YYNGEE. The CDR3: CASSVTPGVYNEQFF. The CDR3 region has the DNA TGTGCCAGCAGCGTTACGCCGGGGGTTTACAATGAGCAGTTCTTC.